This is a list of T cell receptor beta chains from one sample in a study of Graves' ophthalmopathy and Graves' hyperthyroidism. TCRdb re-called the multiplex PCR reads through MiXCR, storing one row per CDR3 protein. The sample yields 450,000 to 600,000 distinct CDR3 sequences, under 45% seen once. The sample consisted of peripheral blood or thyroid tissue (not recorded which). Receptors were obtained from an adult man with Graves' hyperthyroidism. Each CDR3 is given with its conserved first and last residue. Fields, in order: CDR3 DNA, CDR3 protein, V gene, D gene, clone size, CDR3 length, J gene. A D gene is named only where the DNA matches it firmly. For some rows the clone size is stated as once, few or many, or as a class when expanded; others skip it.

cdr3_nt: TGCGCCAGCAGCCAAGCAGGGACGACTCATCAGCCCCAGCATTTT
cdr3_aa: CASSQAGTTHQPQHF
v_call: TRBV4-1
d_call: NA
clone_size: NA
cdr3_length: 15
j_call: TRBJ1-5

cdr3_nt: TGTGCCACCAGCAGAGATAACAGGGTCCAGCAGCCCCAGCATTTT
cdr3_aa: CATSRDNRVQQPQHF
v_call: TRBV15
d_call: NA
clone_size: many
cdr3_length: 15
j_call: TRBJ1-5

cdr3_nt: TGTGCCAGTAGTACTAGCGGGAGGGCAGATACGCAGTATTTT
cdr3_aa: CASSTSGRADTQYF
v_call: TRBV19
d_call: TRBD2
clone_size: NA
cdr3_length: 14
j_call: TRBJ2-3

cdr3_nt: TGTGCCAGCAGCCGGTACCGGGACCAACAAGAGACCCAGTACTTC
cdr3_aa: CASSRYRDQQETQYF
v_call: TRBV3-1
d_call: NA
clone_size: NA
cdr3_length: 15
j_call: TRBJ2-5

cdr3_nt: TGCGCCTCCAGCTTTAGGGGTGAAGCTTTCTTT
cdr3_aa: CASSFRGEAFF
v_call: TRBV4-1
d_call: NA
clone_size: many
cdr3_length: 11
j_call: TRBJ1-1

cdr3_nt: TGCAGTGCCCCGAGTGGGGGGCGGGGTTCAGGCACTGAAGCTTTCTTT
cdr3_aa: CSAPSGGRGSGTEAFF
v_call: TRBV20-1
d_call: NA
clone_size: few
cdr3_length: 16
j_call: TRBJ1-1

cdr3_nt: TGCGCCAGCAGCCAAGAGAGTCTAGCGGGAGTGGACACCGGGGAGCTGTTTTTT
cdr3_aa: CASSQESLAGVDTGELFF
v_call: TRBV4-1
d_call: TRBD2
clone_size: NA
cdr3_length: 18
j_call: TRBJ2-2

cdr3_nt: TGCGCCAGCAGCTTGACGGGAGCGTACAATGAGCAGTACTTC
cdr3_aa: CASSLTGAYNEQYF
v_call: TRBV5-1
d_call: NA
clone_size: NA
cdr3_length: 14
j_call: TRBJ2-7

cdr3_nt: TGTGCCAGTAGTGGGGGGACAGGGGCTCTACTTCCTAACACCGGGGAGCTGTTTTTT
cdr3_aa: CASSGGTGALLPNTGELFF
v_call: TRBV19
d_call: TRBD1
clone_size: NA
cdr3_length: 19
j_call: TRBJ2-2

cdr3_nt: TGCGCCAGCGGCCGCGGCGACACCGGGGAGCTGTTTTTT
cdr3_aa: CASGRGDTGELFF
v_call: TRBV5-1
d_call: NA
clone_size: few
cdr3_length: 13
j_call: TRBJ2-2

cdr3_nt: TGTGCCAGTAGTATAACGGGGGGCCTTAACAATGAGCAGTTCTTC
cdr3_aa: CASSITGGLNNEQFF
v_call: TRBV19
d_call: NA
clone_size: NA
cdr3_length: 15
j_call: TRBJ2-1

cdr3_nt: TGTGCCAGCAGCCCCGGGGAGGGGCGGACTGAAGCTTTCTTT
cdr3_aa: CASSPGEGRTEAFF
v_call: TRBV12-3/TRBV12-4
d_call: NA
clone_size: few
cdr3_length: 14
j_call: TRBJ1-1

cdr3_nt: TGTGCCAGCAGCGAAACAGGAGGCCCTAACTATGGCTACACCTTC
cdr3_aa: CASSETGGPNYGYTF
v_call: TRBV5-6
d_call: NA
clone_size: many
cdr3_length: 15
j_call: TRBJ1-2

cdr3_nt: TGTGCCAGCAGCGGACGCGCCAGGGTGGGCGAAAAACTGTTTTTT
cdr3_aa: CASSGRARVGEKLFF
v_call: TRBV9
d_call: NA
clone_size: many
cdr3_length: 15
j_call: TRBJ1-4

cdr3_nt: TGCAGTGCTAGTGGCCAACAGGGCGGCCGGGAGCCCCAGCATTTT
cdr3_aa: CSASGQQGGREPQHF
v_call: TRBV20-1
d_call: NA
clone_size: many
cdr3_length: 15
j_call: TRBJ1-5

cdr3_nt: TGTGCCAGCAGCTTAGAGCGGGTCGAAAACATTCAGTACTTC
cdr3_aa: CASSLERVENIQYF
v_call: TRBV7-9
d_call: NA
clone_size: NA
cdr3_length: 14
j_call: TRBJ2-4

cdr3_nt: TGTGCCAGCACCGGGACAGCGAACACTGAAGCTTTCTTT
cdr3_aa: CASTGTANTEAFF
v_call: TRBV11-3
d_call: TRBD1
clone_size: many
cdr3_length: 13
j_call: TRBJ1-1

cdr3_nt: TGTGCCAGCAGCGCTAACACAGGGGGCAGAGGCTACACCTTC
cdr3_aa: CASSANTGGRGYTF
v_call: TRBV7-9
d_call: TRBD1
clone_size: many
cdr3_length: 14
j_call: TRBJ1-2

cdr3_nt: TGTGCCACCAGTGGGTCGGGCCATACGCAGTATTTT
cdr3_aa: CATSGSGHTQYF
v_call: TRBV24-1
d_call: NA
clone_size: few
cdr3_length: 12
j_call: TRBJ2-3

cdr3_nt: TGCGCCAGCAGCGGGGGACAGGGGTTTGGCTACACCTTC
cdr3_aa: CASSGGQGFGYTF
v_call: TRBV5-1
d_call: TRBD1
clone_size: many
cdr3_length: 13
j_call: TRBJ1-2

cdr3_nt: TGTGCCACCAGCAGCTCCGGGACCGCAAATTCACCCCTCCACTTT
cdr3_aa: CATSSSGTANSPLHF
v_call: TRBV15
d_call: NA
clone_size: NA
cdr3_length: 15
j_call: TRBJ1-6

cdr3_nt: TGCAGATTGGCCCTTGGATCCTACGAGCAGTACTTC
cdr3_aa: CRLALGSYEQYF
v_call: TRBV29-1
d_call: NA
clone_size: NA
cdr3_length: 12
j_call: TRBJ2-7

cdr3_nt: TGTGCCAGCAGTGAATTCGGCTCTTGGCAGCATTTT
cdr3_aa: CASSEFGSWQHF
v_call: TRBV2
d_call: NA
clone_size: many
cdr3_length: 12
j_call: TRBJ1-5